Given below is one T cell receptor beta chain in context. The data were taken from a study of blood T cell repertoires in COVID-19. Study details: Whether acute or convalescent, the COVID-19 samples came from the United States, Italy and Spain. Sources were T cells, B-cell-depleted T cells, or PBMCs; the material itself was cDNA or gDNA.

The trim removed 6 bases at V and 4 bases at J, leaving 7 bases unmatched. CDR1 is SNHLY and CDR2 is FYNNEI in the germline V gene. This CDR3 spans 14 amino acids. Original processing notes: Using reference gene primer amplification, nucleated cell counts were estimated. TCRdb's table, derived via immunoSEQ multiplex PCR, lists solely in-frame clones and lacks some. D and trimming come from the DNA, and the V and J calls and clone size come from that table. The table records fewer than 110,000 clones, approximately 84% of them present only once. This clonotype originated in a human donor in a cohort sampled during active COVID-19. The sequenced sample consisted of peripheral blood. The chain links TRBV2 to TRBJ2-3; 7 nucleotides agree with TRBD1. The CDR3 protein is CASSPTQGADTQYF. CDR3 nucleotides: TGTGCCAGCAGCCCAACCCAGGGGGCAGATACGCAGTATTTT.